This TCR beta chain was profiled in a study of T cells in Graves' hyperthyroidism and ophthalmopathy. This CDR3 has 15 amino acids. Germline loops: CDR1 MDHEN, CDR2 SYDVKM. Losses at the gene ends were 5 bases for V and 14 bases for J; bases not matched to a gene: 14. Diagnostic decisions used clinical symptoms, serum thyroxine and TRAb, thyroid ultrasound and orbital computed tomography. PBMCs were obtained from 7.5 to 10 ml fresh peripheral blood. Amplification targeted TCR beta CDR3 regions from RNA transcripts. An initial round of RT-PCR targeting the TCR CDR3 relied on the HTBI primer set. Each CDR3 protein is one row after TCRdb ran MiXCR on the multiplex PCR reads. The sample consists of 220,000 or so distinct CDR3 sequences, 16% of them appearing once. This clonotype has at least ten counts.

The chain links TRBV28 to TRBJ1-6, with 8 bases identical to TRBD1. This sequence was found in a woman between 18 and 29 years old with Graves' ophthalmopathy. Material: blood. CDR3 sequence (DNA): TGTGCCAGCAGTCCGAGGACAGGGATTGTATCCACCCTCCACTTT. It is translated as CASSPRTGIVSTLHF.